The sample holds one count of the clone carrying this T cell receptor (beta chain). The data stem from a study of blood T cell repertoires in COVID-19. The CDR3 covers 14 residues. After removal of 7 bases from V and 1 base from J, the junction contained 5 bases not matched to a gene. Germline assignment: CDR1 LNHDA and CDR2 SQIVND (reference sequence). Original methodology: Amplification from reference gene primers served as the basis for estimated nucleated cell counts. Sequenced by immunoSEQ multiplex PCR; TCRdb stores in-frame clones only, minus some. Clone size and the V and J calls come from that table; the DNA yielded D and trimming. The sample includes roughly 40,000 clones, 90% seen only once; the top ten take approximately 6%.

This receptor was taken from a human donor in a cohort sampled during active COVID-19. This rearrangement joins TRBV19 to TRBJ2-3, with 7 bases that match TRBD2. Input material: peripheral blood. As DNA, the CDR3 is TGTGCCAGTATAAGCGGGGCGGGCACAGATACGCAGTATTTT. Its translation is CASISGAGTDTQYF.